The subject of this entry is one TCR beta chain. Antigen specificity is unknown. The length of the CDR3 is 16 residues. The V gene end was trimmed by 4 bases and the J gene end by 4 bases; junction bases not matched to a gene: 13. The V gene's germline CDR1 is SGHTS and CDR2 YDEGEE. The sample belongs to a study of T cell responses to AZD1222 COVID-19 vaccine. The wider study: Second-dose intervals of approximately 4 or approximately 12 weeks were pooled. Study-level findings and limits: The span of vaccine-associated CD4 TCRs extended across spike, with dominance at 160-218 and 743-854. Close to half of all spike-specific TCRs reportedly target regions of the variants that are unmutated.

Sequenced by immunoSEQ multiplex PCR; TCRdb stores in-frame clones only, minus some. The profile covers 200,000 or so clones, with 75% to 90% appearing a single time and 5% to 7.5% taken by the ten largest. The origin of this receptor is an adult in good health. The specimen was peripheral blood, collected on day 0 of AZD1222 vaccination. J is TRBJ2-7 and V is TRBV5-8, with 8 nucleotides matching TRBD1. DNA for the CDR3: TGTGCCAGCAGCCGAACTCAGGGGGCTGGTTCTTACGAGCAGTACTTC. It yields the protein CASSRTQGAGSYEQYF.